This TCR beta chain was sequenced in a study of T cells in Graves' hyperthyroidism and ophthalmopathy. This clonotype was seen many times. The antigen is undetermined. Looked up from germline, CDR1 is DFQATT and CDR2 is SNEGSKA (reference sequence). CDR3 length: 13 residues. The V end was cut by 5 bases, the J end by 7 bases, with 18 bases between. Findings and caveats of the study: Ophthalmopathy could be told apart from stable hyperthyroidism with a 13 V-J model.

Using RNA transcripts as the source, TCR beta CDR3 regions were amplified. During a first-round RT-PCR of the TCR CDR3, the HTBI primer set was used. From the multiplex PCR reads, TCRdb called clonotypes with MiXCR, one entry per CDR3 protein. The sample holds some 560,000 distinct CDR3 sequences; roughly 14% are singletons and the top ten take about 7%. The chain couples TRBV20-1 to TRBJ2-7; D is possibly TRBD1 or TRBD2 (5 bases each). The specimen was blood. This TCR came from a woman younger than 45 with Graves' hyperthyroidism. CDR3 amino acids: CSAADGKGLEQYF. The DNA for the CDR3 is TGCAGTGCTGCGGACGGGAAGGGGTTGGAGCAGTACTTC.